The clone carrying this TCR beta chain occurred a few times. Its antigen is not known. The sample originates from a study of CD8 T cells in ankylosing spondylitis. Overall study results and limits: A number of the motif variants had already been described in reactive arthritis synovial fluid and blood. Researchers reportedly found disease-linked clones significantly enriched in matched ankylosing spondylitis synovial fluid. Blood of patients with ankylosing spondylitis appeared to be characterized by a TCR beta motif of several highly homologous variants.

Deletions cut 5 bases from V and 6 bases from J, with 16 bases between. The V gene's germline CDR1 is LGHNA and CDR2 YNFKEQ. The CDR3 is 14 amino acids. For TCR beta, libraries came from quantitative 5'-RACE with molecular barcodes. TCRdb independently ran MiXCR on the 5' RACE reads; one entry per CDR3 protein. The profile shows 750,000 to 850,000 distinct CDR3 sequences, approximately 12% of them singletons. Sequencing input: blood, either unsorted or a sorted T cell fraction (not recorded which). The rearrangement uses TRBV4-2 and TRBJ1-1, with D unresolved. The sequence came from a male donor with ankylosing spondylitis. The CDR3 bases are TGTGCCAGCAGCTTGACCGGCCTTAACGCTGAAGCTTTCTTT. This codes for CASSLTGLNAEAFF.